The rows below give T cell receptor beta chains drawn from one sample of a study of neurological immune-mediated disorders. Via MiXCR, TCRdb re-called the 5' RACE reads, giving one row per CDR3 protein. Of about 30,000 distinct CDR3 sequences listed, 15% are singletons. Source material: PBMCs. The receptors derive from an older man in good health. CDR3s include the opening cysteine and the closing phenylalanine or tryptophan. A D gene is named only where the DNA matches it firmly. Clone size is not always given. Where it is, it says once, few, many or a class for expanded clones.

medium-sized	TRBD1	TRBV3-1	TRBJ2-2	TGTGCCAGCAGCCAAGCGGGAAAGGGACAGACCGGGGAGCTGTTTTTT	CASSQAGKGQTGELFF
many	-	TRBV28	TRBJ2-3	TGTGCCAGCAGTTTATTAAGGCAGGGAAGCACAGATACGCAGTATTTT	CASSLLRQGSTDTQYF
many	-	TRBV20-1	TRBJ1-2	TGCAGTGCTAGGTCAGAAGAGGGCGCGGCTGGCTACACCTTC	CSARSEEGAAGYTF
-	-	TRBV7-9	TRBJ2-1	TGTGCAAGCAGCTTGGGAGGACCTTCAACACTGAATGAGCAGTTCTTC	CASSLGGPSTLNEQFF
many	-	TRBV11-2	TRBJ1-2	TGTGCCAGCAGCTCCGCAGGGGCTAACTATGGCTACACCTTC	CASSSAGANYGYTF
many	-	TRBV5-1	TRBJ2-1	TGCGCCAGCAGCTTAACAGGGACCTCCTACAATGAGCAGTTCTTC	CASSLTGTSYNEQFF
many	TRBD1	TRBV28	TRBJ1-2	TGTGCCAGCAGTTTAGTTGACAGGGGGCTCTATGGCTACACCTTC	CASSLVDRGLYGYTF
medium-sized	TRBD1	TRBV5-1	TRBJ2-2	TGCGCCAGCAGCGACCTCGGGACAGCGAACACCGGGGAGCTGTTTTTT	CASSDLGTANTGELFF
many	TRBD1	TRBV19	TRBJ1-2	TGTGCCAGTAGTCCGACAGGGTATGGCTACACCTTC	CASSPTGYGYTF
-	-	TRBV15	TRBJ2-1	TGTGCCACCAGCAGAGTGAACCCGACTAAAGCAAGGAATGAGCAGTTCTTC	CATSRVNPTKARNEQFF
few	TRBD1	TRBV7-8	TRBJ2-5	TGTGCCAGCAGCCCCGACAGGGGCCAAGAGACCCAGTACTTC	CASSPDRGQETQYF
few	TRBD2	TRBV7-3	TRBJ2-1	TGTGCCAGCAGCCCGACTAGCGGGGGGAACTCCTACAATGAGCAGTTCTTC	CASSPTSGGNSYNEQFF
many	-	TRBV5-1	TRBJ1-3	TGCGCCAGCAGCTTGGGATTTACTGGAAACACCATATATTTT	CASSLGFTGNTIYF
-	TRBD1	TRBV24-1	TRBJ2-7	TGTGCCACCAGTGGTTTTGCCGGGACAGTGATTTTAAGCTCCTACGAGCAGTACTTC	CATSGFAGTVILSSYEQYF
many	TRBD1	TRBV18	TRBJ1-1	TGTGCCAGCTCACCAGTCTCGGACAGGGGGATGATGAACACTGAAGCTTTCTTT	CASSPVSDRGMMNTEAFF
-	-	TRBV12-3/TRBV12-4	TRBJ2-7	TGTGCCAGCAGTTTAACAGGACGAGGATCCTACGAGCAGTACTTC	CASSLTGRGSYEQYF
many	TRBD1	TRBV7-7	TRBJ2-1	TGTGCCAGCAGCCGATCCTCCGGGACAGGGTCCTACAATGAGCAGTTCTTC	CASSRSSGTGSYNEQFF
many	TRBD1	TRBV20-1	TRBJ2-1	TGCAGTGCCCCCGGGACAGTGGGATACAATGAGCAGTTCTTC	CSAPGTVGYNEQFF
many	-	TRBV6-5	TRBJ1-3	TGTGCCAGCAGTTACTCGGGATATCGGGGGCGAGGAAACACCATATATTTT	CASSYSGYRGRGNTIYF
-	TRBD1	TRBV24-1	TRBJ2-3	TGTTCCACCAGCCCCCACTCCGGGACAGGGGGCGCAAGAGATACGCAGTATTTT	CSTSPHSGTGGARDTQYF